Each of the 20 T cell receptor beta chains below was sequenced from the same sample in a study of esophageal squamous cell carcinoma under preoperative chemotherapy. Time point defined: after preoperative PTX-NDP chemotherapy. TCRdb re-called the PCR reads through MiXCR, storing one row per CDR3 protein. The data contain approximately 20,000 distinct CDR3 sequences, 35% to 55% of them singletons. This sample was gathered from a patient given preoperative chemotherapy. The receptors shown here come from a human donor with esophageal squamous cell carcinoma. The donor label of this sample is uncertain.

Worth noting for this clonotype: At one end, the junction sequence differs from germline, possibly due to a read error. CDR3 sequence (DNA): TGTGCCAGCAGATTGAACAATGAAGCTTTCTTC. Encoded protein: CASRLNNEAFF. The chain links TRBV6-1 to TRBJ1-1; no definite D call. Germline V CDR1 and CDR2: MNHNS, SASEGT. This CDR3 is built from 11 residues.

A note on this clonotype: Given a much more abundant clone one base away, this may be a read error. The chain combines TRBV12-3 or TRBV12-4 with TRBJ2-5; 8 bases are shared with TRBD1. Trimming removed 1 base from V and 11 bases from J; junction bases left unmatched: 9. This CDR3 region has 14 residues. The CDR3 region has the DNA TGTGCCAGCAGTTTAGACAGGGGGGTCTATGAGCAGTACTTC. It yields the protein CASSLDRGVYEQYF.

The rearrangement uses TRBV28 and TRBJ1-5; the D gene is possibly TRBD1 (6 bases). The CDR3 contains 14 residues. With 6 bases removed from V and 7 bases from J, the gap between germline ends came to 16 bases. Per germline, CDR1 MDHEN and CDR2 SYDVKM. This CDR3 is CASRSLRGRQPQHF. In DNA, the CDR3 is TGTGCCAGCAGGAGCTTAAGGGGGAGGCAGCCCCAGCATTTT.

The rearrangement uses TRBV6-2 or TRBV6-3 and TRBJ2-5, with 9 bases that match TRBD1. The end of the DNA aligns better with TRBJ2-7, so the J call may be wrong. Germline values: CDR1 MNHEY, CDR2 SVGEGT. This CDR3 is 13 amino acids long. CDR3 in DNA: TGTGCCAGCAGCCAGGACAGGGGAGGCGAGCAGTACTTC. It yields the protein CASSQDRGGEQYF.

The chain has TRBV7-8 and TRBJ2-1; D ambiguous. Per the germline V gene, CDR1 is SGHVS and CDR2 is FQNEAQ. The V and J ends lost 1 base and 6 bases respectively, with 7 bases between them. CDR3 length: 13 amino acids. The DNA of the CDR3 is TGTGCCAGCAGCTTAGGCGTCAGCAATGAGCAGTTCTTC. Encoded protein: CASSLGVSNEQFF.

At least ten counts were recorded for this clonotype. This chain joins TRBV7-2 and TRBJ2-1; 12 bases match TRBD2. With the DNA end fitting TRBJ2-7 better, the J assignment may be wrong. This CDR3 has 17 residues. Germline assignment: CDR1 SGHTA and CDR2 FQGNSA. CDR3 coding DNA: TGTGCCAGCAGCTTATATCCTAGCGGGAGGGCCGCCAACGAGCAGTACTTC. It codes for CASSLYPSGRAANEQYF.

This clonotype was recorded only once. The chain recombines TRBV20-1 with TRBJ2-3; 11 bases are a match to TRBD2. Germline V gene data show CDR1 as DFQATT and CDR2 as SNEGSKA (reference sequence). V dropped 5 bases and J dropped 7; count of bases not matched to a gene: 23. This CDR3 has 19 residues. CDR3 residues: CSASRGDGTSGSRSNTQYF. Here the CDR3 DNA reads TGCAGTGCTTCCAGGGGCGATGGGACTAGCGGCAGTAGGTCAAATACGCAGTATTTT.

This clonotype occurred a few times. The gene calls are TRBV6-1 and TRBJ2-1, with TRBD1 matching over 9 bases. From germline, CDR1 is MNHNS and CDR2 SASEGT. The V and J ends lost 0 bases and 6 bases, in that order; junction bases with no gene match: 6. The CDR3 sequence is 16 residues long. The CDR3 DNA is TGTGCCAGCAGTGAAGCTTTGGGACAGGGCCTCAATGAGCAGTTCTTC. Protein: CASSEALGQGLNEQFF.

This rearrangement joins TRBV7-9 to TRBJ2-2; TRBD2 matches 10 bases. This CDR3 contains 16 residues. With 7 bases clipped from V and 2 bases from J, the junction kept 7 bases outside the gene matches. Germline values: CDR1 SEHNR, CDR2 FQNEAQ (reference sequence). DNA for the CDR3: TGTGCCAGCACCGAAGGACTAGCGGAAAACACCGGGGAGCTGTTTTTT. Protein: CASTEGLAENTGELFF.

This clonotype was seen repeatedly, ten times or more. The chain recombines TRBV27 with TRBJ2-3, with D perhaps TRBD2 (5 bases). The length of the CDR3 is 16 residues. Germline V gene sequence: CDR1 MNHEY, CDR2 SMNVEV (reference sequence). Trimming took 0 bases from V and 0 from J, leaving 10 bases between them. The CDR3 DNA follows: TGTGCCAGCAGTTTATCGCTGGGCGGGAGCACAGATACGCAGTATTTT. Encoded protein: CASSLSLGGSTDTQYF.

In its sample, this clonotype was seen a few times. V and J are TRBV12-3 or TRBV12-4 and TRBJ2-1, with no clear D. The CDR3 extends over 15 amino acids. Trimming shortened V by 3 bases and J by 5 bases, and 14 bases separated the two germline ends. The CDR3 is CASSFTNQRDNEQFF. CDR3 bases: TGTGCCAGCAGTTTCACGAACCAAAGGGACAATGAGCAGTTCTTC.

The rearrangement links TRBV6-5 to TRBJ2-1, with D possibly matching TRBD2 (7 bases). The germline V and J ends were trimmed by 2 bases and 8 bases, with 16 bases remaining between them. The germline gives CDR1 MNHEY, CDR2 SVGAGI. This CDR3 spans 15 amino acids. The CDR3 loop is CASSYRAKGGDEQFF. CDR3 nucleotide sequence: TGTGCCAGCAGTTACCGGGCAAAAGGGGGGGATGAGCAGTTCTTC.

This clonotype was found many times. This chain uses TRBV12-3 or TRBV12-4 with TRBJ2-1; D may be TRBD1 (5 bases). The CDR3 runs 13 residues. With 6 bases removed from V and 13 bases from J, the gap between germline ends came to 19 bases. The DNA of the CDR3 is TGTGCCAGCAGGAAGACAGTGAGAGAGACCCAGTTCTTC. Its translation is CASRKTVRETQFF.

This rearrangement joins TRBV6-5 to TRBJ2-3, with a weak D call TRBD1 (5 bases). Trimming stripped 4 bases from V and 4 bases from J, with 15 bases between. From germline, CDR1 is MNHEY and CDR2 SVGAGI. This CDR3 is 15 amino acids long. CDR3 DNA: TGTGCCAGCAGTTTGGACAAATGGAGCGCAGATACGCAGTATTTT. Residues: CASSLDKWSADTQYF.

This clonotype is large. The V call is TRBV7-8, the J call TRBJ2-1, with D tentatively TRBD2 (6 bases). The CDR3 is 13 amino acids. Trimming removed 0 bases at V and 6 bases at J, with 6 bases between. The germline gives CDR1 SGHVS, CDR2 FQNEAQ. CDR3 amino acids: CASSLARGNEQFF. As DNA, the CDR3 is TGTGCCAGCAGCTTAGCGCGGGGCAATGAGCAGTTCTTC.

This clonotype appeared a few times. V gene TRBV5-6 combines with J gene TRBJ2-1; 7 bases map to TRBD2. Germline-derived CDR1 and CDR2 are SGHDT and YYEEEE. Trimming cost V 9 bases and J 8 bases; bases outside gene matches: 26. The CDR3 has 18 residues. The CDR3 DNA reads as TGTGCCACCCCCGGCCTGAACGGGAGGACGCGAGGGTCCGATGAGCAGTTCTTC. This translates into CATPGLNGRTRGSDEQFF.

V is TRBV7-8 and J is TRBJ2-1, with 7 bases aligning to TRBD2. The J call could be wrong; TRBJ2-7 is a better fit for the DNA end. This CDR3 is built from 15 residues. The germline gives CDR1 SGHVS, CDR2 FQNEAQ. CDR3 region: CASSLSGTFPNEQYF. CDR3 DNA: TGTGCCAGCAGCCTAAGCGGGACTTTCCCTAATGAGCAGTACTTC.

V is TRBV19 and J is TRBJ1-4; D unresolved. Germline V gives CDR1 LNHDA, CDR2 SQIVND (reference sequence). V lost 5 bases, J lost 0 bases, and 13 bases lay in between. This CDR3 spans 16 amino acids. CDR3 nucleotides: TGTGCCAGTAGTTCCCTTTTTGGGGCAACTAATGAAAAACTGTTTTTT. This codes for CASSSLFGATNEKLFF.

The chain carries TRBV10-2 and TRBJ2-1; the D is unclear. Judging by the DNA end, TRBJ2-5 fits better; the J call may be wrong. CDR1 is WSHSY, CDR2 SAAADI, per germline. This CDR3 is 12 amino acids long. The CDR3 DNA reads TGCGCCAGCGGGCCCCAAGCGGAGACCCAGTACTTC. It translates to CASGPQAETQYF.

This clonotype has a count of ten or more. CDR3 coding DNA: TGTGCCAGCTCGGCCACCAACACCGGGGAGCTGTTTTTT. Translating gives CASSATNTGELFF. The genes are TRBV12-3 or TRBV12-4 and TRBJ2-2; D gene unclear. V gave up 8 bases and J gave up 2 bases, with 9 bases separating them. The CDR3 has 13 residues.